The 27 T cell receptor beta chains below were found in one sample sequenced in a study of siplizumab effects on memory and regulatory T cells. The protocol was immunoSEQ multiplex PCR, while the TCRdb copy is restricted to in-frame clones and leaves out a portion. The sample carries about 100,000 clones, around 93% recorded once. The sequenced sample consisted of non-Treg CD4+ T cells sorted from blood. The receptors were sampled from a human donor in good health.

The gene calls are TRBV5-4 and TRBJ2-7, with D hard to call. The CDR3 has 15 amino acids. CDR1 and CDR2 (germline): SGHNT, YYREEE (reference sequence). The germline V and J ends were trimmed by 0 bases and 0 bases, with 10 bases remaining between them. The CDR3 here is CASSLGSPSSYEQYF. The CDR3 DNA sequence: TGTGCCAGCAGCTTGGGATCCCCAAGCTCCTACGAGCAGTACTTC.

The V and J genes are TRBV5-1 and TRBJ1-1; D gene ambiguous. Germline loops: CDR1 SGHRS, CDR2 YFSETQ. The CDR3 sequence is 12 residues long. With 0 bases removed from V and 4 bases from J, the gap between germline ends came to 4 bases. In DNA, the CDR3 is TGCGCCAGCAGCTTGGTGGGCACTGAAGCTTTCTTT. Translation gives CASSLVGTEAFF.

The chain uses TRBV9 and TRBJ2-5; either TRBD1 or TRBD2 may fit D (6 bases each). Trimming removed 1 base at V and 0 bases at J, with 10 bases between. CDR1 and CDR2 (germline): SGDLS, YYNGEE. CDR3 length: 15 amino acids. CDR3 loop: CASSVKGGNQETQYF. The CDR3 region has the DNA TGTGCCAGCAGCGTAAAAGGGGGGAACCAAGAGACCCAGTACTTC.

The rearrangement links TRBV7-3 to TRBJ2-5; D is unclear. Germline V lookup: CDR1 SGHTA, CDR2 FQGTGA. This CDR3 contains 13 residues. V lost 2 bases, J lost 5 bases, and 9 bases lay in between. CDR3 in DNA: TGTGCCAGCAGCTTAGAGGTAGCCGAGACCCAGTACTTC. Encoded protein: CASSLEVAETQYF. Full variable domain (missing parts from reference TRBV7-3 and TRBJ2-5): GAGVSQTPSNKVTEKGKYVELRCDPISGHTALYWYRQSLGQGPEFLIYFQGTGAADDSGLPNDRFFAVRPEGSVSTLKIQRTERGDSAVYLCASSLEVAETQYFGPGTRLLVL.

Regarding this clone: Additional DNA sequences in this sample encode the identical CDR3. The V call is TRBV18, the J call TRBJ2-5; D unresolved. V lost 3 bases to trimming and J lost 1 base, with 0 bases between them. The CDR3 runs to 11 residues. The germline gives CDR1 KGHSH, CDR2 LQKENI. In DNA, the CDR3 is TGTGCCAGCTCACCCCAAGAGACCCAGTACTTC. Its protein is CASSPQETQYF.

The chain is built from TRBV19 and TRBJ2-3; 7 bases line up with TRBD1. Germline CDR1 is LNHDA and CDR2 is SQIVND (reference sequence). The CDR3 totals 16 residues. Trimming took 2 bases from V and 3 from J; bases not matched to a gene: 8. In DNA, the CDR3 is TGTGCCAGTAGTATAAGGGGGCCGGGTTGGACAGATACGCAGTATTTT. This codes for CASSIRGPGWTDTQYF.

This chain uses TRBV27 with TRBJ2-5; 7 bases map to TRBD2. Germline-derived CDR1 and CDR2 are MNHEY and SMNVEV (reference sequence). J gave up 6 bases and V 7 bases, and 17 bases lay outside the gene matches. The CDR3 is made up of 16 amino acids. The chain's CDR3 is CASIPSRGRGDQTQYF. In DNA form, the CDR3 reads TGTGCCAGCATTCCTAGCCGGGGTCGGGGGGATCAGACCCAGTACTTC.

Here the CDR3 DNA reads TGTGCCAGCAGATCCCCCAACCGAGCGGGAGGGTTCTACAATGAGCAGTTCTTC. Translating gives CASRSPNRAGGFYNEQFF. The chain couples TRBV7-8 to TRBJ2-1, with 10 positions matching TRBD2. CDR1 SGHVS and CDR2 FQNEAQ come from the germline V gene. The CDR3 has 18 residues. Trimming took 6 bases from V and 3 from J; bases not matched to a gene: 14.

V gene TRBV6-6 combines with J gene TRBJ2-1; TRBD1 matches 8 bases. The CDR3 is 15 amino acids. In germline, CDR1 is MNHNY, CDR2 SVGAGI (reference sequence). With V trimmed by 2 bases and J by 8 bases, 8 bases remained unmatched. CDR3 nucleotides: TGTGCCAGCAGTTACGCTGGCGCAGGGGGCGATGAGCAGTTCTTC. Translating it yields CASSYAGAGGDEQFF.

The chain joins TRBV5-4 to TRBJ1-4; D is undetermined. Germline-derived CDR1 and CDR2 are SGHNT and YYREEE (reference sequence). V dropped 4 bases and J dropped 5 bases, with 15 bases sitting between them. This CDR3 is built from 15 residues. CDR3 coding DNA: TGTGCCAGCAGCCGGGATGGGGTCCCAAATGAAAAACTGTTTTTT. Encoded protein: CASSRDGVPNEKLFF.

The chain carries TRBV19 and TRBJ1-1; D is uncertain. The CDR3 has 16 residues. The V gene lost 1 base and the J gene lost 0 bases, with 12 bases spanning the gap. Per the germline V gene, CDR1 is LNHDA and CDR2 is SQIVND (reference sequence). The CDR3: CASSIVYNFMNTEAFF. CDR3 in DNA: TGTGCCAGTAGTATAGTTTACAACTTCATGAACACTGAAGCTTTCTTT.

CDR3 protein: CSVEVLVRDRGVYGYTF. As DNA, the CDR3 is TGCAGCGTTGAAGTACTCGTCAGGGACAGGGGGGTTTATGGCTACACCTTC. The chain carries TRBV29-1 and TRBJ1-2; 11 bases are shared with TRBD1. The CDR3 is made up of 17 amino acids. Germline assignment: CDR1 SQVTM and CDR2 ANQGSEA. V gave up 1 base and J gave up 5 bases; unmatched junction bases: 12.

The table lists this clone with a count of one. The chain is built from TRBV5-4 and TRBJ1-1, with D perhaps TRBD1 (6 bases). V gave up 4 bases and J gave up 5 bases, with 15 bases separating them. The CDR3 covers 14 residues. The V gene's germline CDR1 is SGHNT and CDR2 YYREEE (reference sequence). This CDR3 reads CASSRDRWGTEAFF. DNA of the CDR3: TGTGCCAGCAGCCGTGACAGGTGGGGTACTGAAGCTTTCTTT. Looking up the rest from reference TRBV5-4 and TRBJ1-1 gives the full variable domain: ETGVTQSPTHLIKTRGQQVTLRCSSQSGHNTVSWYQQALGQGPQFIFQYYREEENGRGNFPPRFSGLQFPNYSSELNVNALELDDSALYLCASSRDRWGTEAFFGQGTRLTVV.

V and J are TRBV6-5 and TRBJ2-7; D is ambiguous. The germline CDR1 and CDR2 sequences are MNHEY and SVGAGI. Trimming took off 3 bases at V and 5 bases at J, with 11 bases between the two ends. The CDR3 covers 13 residues. CDR3 sequence: CASSYRFANEQYF. In DNA, the CDR3 is TGTGCCAGCAGTTATAGATTTGCCAACGAGCAGTACTTC.

This chain uses TRBV7-2 with TRBJ1-5; D remains unclear. From germline, CDR1 is SGHTA and CDR2 FQGNSA. This CDR3 contains 13 residues. Trimming stripped 5 bases from V and 5 bases from J, with 10 bases between. The DNA of the CDR3 is TGTGCCAGCAGCCCCCGTAGGGATCAGCCCCAGCATTTT. Protein: CASSPRRDQPQHF.

The rearrangement uses TRBV10-1 and TRBJ2-1; TRBD2 is a possible D gene (6 bases). CDR1 WNHNN and CDR2 SYGVQD come from the germline V gene (reference sequence). This CDR3 has 14 residues. The germline V and J ends were trimmed by 5 bases and 8 bases, with 16 bases remaining between them. The CDR3 nucleotides are TGCGCCAGCAGTTTTAGCGGAAGATCCGATGAGCAGTTCTTC. Its protein is CASSFSGRSDEQFF.

The chain is built from TRBV19 and TRBJ2-4, with 7 bases that match TRBD1. J was trimmed by 1 base and V by 5 bases; bases with no gene match: 8. The germline V gene encodes CDR1 LNHDA and CDR2 SQIVND (reference sequence). The CDR3 extends over 16 amino acids. CDR3 protein: CASSPTQGLAKNIQYF. As DNA, the CDR3 is TGTGCCAGTAGTCCTACACAGGGGCTCGCCAAAAACATTCAGTACTTC.

The rearrangement uses TRBV30 and TRBJ2-7; D is undetermined. The CDR3 totals 11 residues. Per the germline V gene, CDR1 is GTSNPN and CDR2 is SVGIG (reference sequence). Trimming took off 1 base at V and 0 bases at J, with 1 base between the two ends. CDR3 nucleotide sequence: TGTGCCTGGAGTGGCTCCTACGAGCAGTACTTC. As protein: CAWSGSYEQYF.

V usage is TRBV5-1 and J usage is TRBJ2-1; 8 bases are a match to TRBD2. J was trimmed by 9 bases and V by 4 bases; bases with no gene match: 12. The CDR3 spans 15 residues. CDR1 SGHRS and CDR2 YFSETQ come from the germline V gene. The CDR3 region has the DNA TGCGCCAGCAGCCTCGGTGGAGCGGGAGATCTTGAGCAGTTCTTC. This gives the protein CASSLGGAGDLEQFF.

The V and J genes are TRBV10-1 and TRBJ1-1; TRBD1 is a possible D gene (5 bases). Germline-derived CDR1 and CDR2 are WNHNN and SYGVQD (reference sequence). With 10 bases removed from V and 5 bases from J, the gap between germline ends came to 17 bases. The CDR3 consists of 13 residues. The DNA of the CDR3 is TGCGCCACCAGCAGGGATAGGGCGACTGAAGCTTTCTTT. Protein product: CATSRDRATEAFF.

On this clone: A junction end diverges from the germline sequence, so it may reflect a read error. J is TRBJ2-1 and V is TRBV7-7; 14 bases are shared with TRBD2. The germline V gene encodes CDR1 SSHAT and CDR2 FNYEAQ (reference sequence). CDR3 size: 15 residues. In DNA form, the CDR3 reads TGTGCTAGCAGCTTGGGACTAGCGGGGGACAATGAGCAGTTCTTC. Translation: CASSLGLAGDNEQFF. Variable domain in full (rest from reference TRBV7-7 and TRBJ2-1): GAGVSQSPRYKVTKRGQDVTLRCDPISSHATLYWYQQALGQGPEFLTYFNYEAQPDKSGLPSDRFSAERPEGSISTLTIQRTEQRDSAMYRCASSLGLAGDNEQFFGPGTRLTVL.

This clone was counted once. This chain links TRBV5-4 with TRBJ1-2; D might be TRBD1 (5 bases). With 6 bases removed from V and 4 bases from J, the gap between germline ends came to 16 bases. The germline gives CDR1 SGHNT, CDR2 YYREEE (reference sequence). The CDR3 has 14 amino acids. The CDR3 DNA reads TGTGCCAGCAATTCGGCCCGGGGGGGCTATGGCTACACCTTC. This translates into CASNSARGGYGYTF.

The rearrangement joins TRBV19 to TRBJ2-7; D gene uncertain. The germline V gene encodes CDR1 LNHDA and CDR2 SQIVND (reference sequence). The CDR3 spans 13 residues. Trimming left V 5 bases short and J 3 bases short, with 11 bases between. Here the CDR3 DNA reads TGTGCCAGTAGTGCGTCGGAATACTACGAGCAGTACTTC. It yields the protein CASSASEYYEQYF.

The rearrangement links TRBV27 to TRBJ2-3, with D possibly TRBD1 on 5 matching bases. The CDR3 spans 14 residues. V lost 5 bases and J 4 bases, leaving 13 bases between the germline ends. Germline CDR1 reads MNHEY; CDR2 reads SMNVEV (reference sequence). The CDR3 sequence: CASSIDSLPDTQYF. CDR3 DNA: TGTGCCAGCAGTATCGACAGTTTACCAGATACGCAGTATTTT.

The chain employs TRBV11-1 and TRBJ2-7, with 7 bases lining up with TRBD2. CDR1 SGHAT and CDR2 FQDESV come from the germline V gene (reference sequence). The J segment lost 2 bases and the V segment lost 6 bases, leaving 7 bases of the junction unmatched. CDR3 size: 14 residues. CDR3 nucleotides: TGTGCCAGCAGTACAGCGGGATTCGCCTACGAGCAGTACTTC. Translation: CASSTAGFAYEQYF.

This chain uses TRBV7-9 with TRBJ2-3, with TRBD1 matching 8 bases. The CDR3 runs 17 residues. CDR1 and CDR2 (germline): SEHNR, FQNEAQ (reference sequence). The J segment lost 6 bases and the V segment lost 2 bases, leaving 13 bases of the junction unmatched. The CDR3 region has the DNA TGTGCCAGCAGCTTAACCAGGGGGCGCATACTCGGGGATACGCAGTATTTT. Translated, it gives CASSLTRGRILGDTQYF.

The chain carries TRBV5-1 and TRBJ2-7; TRBD2 might be the D (7 bases). V was pared by 6 bases and J by 0 bases, with 19 bases between. Germline V gene data show CDR1 as SGHRS and CDR2 as YFSETQ. The CDR3 is 16 residues long. The CDR3, as DNA: TGCGCCAGCATGGCGGGGGCGAAGTGGGTCTCCTACGAGCAGTACTTC. Protein product: CASMAGAKWVSYEQYF.